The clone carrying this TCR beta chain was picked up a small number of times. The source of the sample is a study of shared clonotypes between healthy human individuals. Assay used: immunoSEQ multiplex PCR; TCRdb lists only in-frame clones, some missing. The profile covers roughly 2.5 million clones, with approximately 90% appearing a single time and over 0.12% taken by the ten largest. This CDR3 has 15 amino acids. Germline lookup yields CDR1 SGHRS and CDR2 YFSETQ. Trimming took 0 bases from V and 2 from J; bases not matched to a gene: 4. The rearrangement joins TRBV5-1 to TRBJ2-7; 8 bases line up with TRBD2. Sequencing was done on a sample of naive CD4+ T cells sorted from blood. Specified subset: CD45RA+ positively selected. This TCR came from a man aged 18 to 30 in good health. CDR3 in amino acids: CASSLVPGGAYEQYF. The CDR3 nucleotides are TGCGCCAGCAGCTTGGTTCCCGGGGGGGCCTACGAGCAGTACTTC.